The present entry profiles one T cell receptor beta chain with its context. Its antigen remains unknown. The data were taken from a study of OX40 agonist ivuxolimab in advanced cancers. Across the study: Two cutaneous melanoma patients and one hepatocellular carcinoma patient, three in all, had partial responses.

Produced via immunoSEQ multiplex PCR; TCRdb's table is partial and in-frame only. The sample yields more than 20,000 clones, 70% to 85% seen once. Germline V lookup: CDR1 SNHLY, CDR2 FYNNEI. CDR3 size: 15 residues. V lost 5 bases to trimming and J lost 4 bases, with 17 bases between them. People who had autoimmune disease history or systemic immunosuppression were excluded. Study outcomes and limitations: Doses of 0.1 to 3.0 mg/kg were accompanied by clonal expansion of CD4+ and CD8+ blood T cells by week 6.

The genes are TRBV2 and TRBJ1-1, with a tentative D call TRBD1 (6 bases). The origin of this receptor is an adult with an advanced solid tumor such as melanoma, head and neck, liver or kidney cancer. The input for sequencing was CD4+ or CD8+ T cells sorted from blood, taken in a trial of the OX40 agonist ivuxolimab. In nucleotides, the CDR3 is TGTGCCAGCAGTTACACCAGGGGTTTTAGCACTGAAGCTTTCTTT. This translates into CASSYTRGFSTEAFF.